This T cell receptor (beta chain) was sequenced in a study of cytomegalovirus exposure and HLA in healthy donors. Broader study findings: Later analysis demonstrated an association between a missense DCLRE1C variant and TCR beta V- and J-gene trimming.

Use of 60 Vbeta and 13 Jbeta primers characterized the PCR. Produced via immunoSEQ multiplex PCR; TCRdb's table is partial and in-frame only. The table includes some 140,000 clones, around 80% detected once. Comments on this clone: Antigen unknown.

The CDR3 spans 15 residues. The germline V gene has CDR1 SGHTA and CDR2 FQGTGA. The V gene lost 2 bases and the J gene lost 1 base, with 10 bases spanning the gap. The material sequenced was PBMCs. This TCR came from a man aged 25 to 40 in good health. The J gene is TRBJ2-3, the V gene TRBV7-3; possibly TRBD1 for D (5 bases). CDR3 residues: CASSLWGGRTDTQYF. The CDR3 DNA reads TGTGCCAGCAGCTTATGGGGCGGACGCACAGATACGCAGTATTTT.